This T cell receptor beta chain was observed in a study of vaccination effects on CD4 cells after COVID-19. Pools of viral peptides were used by the ViraFEST assay to expand antigen-specific CD4+ T cells ahead of sequencing. The culture ran for about eleven days before CD4+ T cells were isolated. Subjects were given two BNT162b2 or mRNA-1273 vaccine doses. Assay used: immunoSEQ multiplex PCR; TCRdb lists only in-frame clones, some missing. The sample has more than 25,000 clones, roughly 80% seen once; the top ten hold approximately 6.1%. Trimming removed 0 bases from V and 6 bases from J, with 17 bases in between. The V gene's germline CDR1 is SGHAT and CDR2 FQNNGV. The CDR3 is 16 residues long. About this clone itself: The antigen remains undetermined.

The TCR was taken from a human donor who received a COVID-19 vaccine. Some clones in this sample may be carry-over from other donors' samples. V gene TRBV11-2 combines with J gene TRBJ1-2; TRBD1 is a possible D gene (5 bases). This specimen consisted of CD4+ T cells from PBMCs cultured with SARS-CoV-2 spike peptides, obtained after COVID-19 vaccination. This CDR3 is CASSLDQRLGGDGYTF. The CDR3 coding sequence is TGTGCCAGCAGCTTAGATCAGCGGTTGGGGGGAGATGGCTACACCTTC.